This entry features one T cell receptor (beta chain) sequence. CDR1 and CDR2 (germline): SNHLY, FYNNEI. The V and J ends lost 6 bases and 5 bases respectively, with 14 bases between them. The CDR3 is 14 amino acids. Method: immunoSEQ multiplex PCR; TCRdb's copy keeps in-frame clones and lacks some. The repertoire holds a few hundred thousand clones, with about 89% as singletons. This specimen comes from a study of blood T cell repertoires in COVID-19. Overall study: COVID-19 samples, acute and convalescent, were from the United States, Italy and Spain. Nucleic acid was either cDNA or gDNA, and it came from T cells, B-cell-depleted T cells, or PBMCs.

This chain uses TRBV2 with TRBJ1-5, with D tentatively TRBD1 (5 bases). The clonotype comes from a woman aged 50 to 65 with acute or convalescent COVID-19. The sequenced sample was peripheral blood. CDR3 coding DNA: TGTGCCAGCAGACTCGACAGCATTCATCAGCCCCAGCATTTT. Encoded protein: CASRLDSIHQPQHF.